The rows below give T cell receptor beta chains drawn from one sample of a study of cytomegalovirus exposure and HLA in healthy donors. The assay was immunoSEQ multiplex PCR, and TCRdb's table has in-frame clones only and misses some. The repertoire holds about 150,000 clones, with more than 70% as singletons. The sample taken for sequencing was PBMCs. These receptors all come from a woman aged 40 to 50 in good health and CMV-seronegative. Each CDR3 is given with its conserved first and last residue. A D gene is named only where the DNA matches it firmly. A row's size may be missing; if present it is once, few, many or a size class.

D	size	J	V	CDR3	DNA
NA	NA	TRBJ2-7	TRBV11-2	CASSSRETALFNEQYF	TGTGCCAGCAGCTCCCGCGAGACTGCCTTGTTCAACGAGCAGTACTTC
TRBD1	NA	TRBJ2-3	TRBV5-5	CASSGGTGSILSTDTQYF	TGTGCCAGCAGCGGCGGGACAGGGTCCATTCTAAGCACAGATACGCAGTATTTT
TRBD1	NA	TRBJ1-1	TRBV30	CAWAGTGGVDTEAFF	TGTGCCTGGGCCGGGACAGGGGGTGTCGACACTGAAGCTTTCTTT
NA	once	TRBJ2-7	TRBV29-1	CSVETGNSYEQYF	TGCAGCGTGGAGACAGGCAACTCCTACGAGCAGTACTTC
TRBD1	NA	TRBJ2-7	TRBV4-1	CASSQEDRGAYEQYF	TGCGCCAGCAGCCAAGAGGACAGGGGGGCCTACGAGCAGTACTTC
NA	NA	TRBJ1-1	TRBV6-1	CASSRPPSMNTEAFF	TGTGCCAGCAGCCGACCCCCTAGCATGAACACTGAAGCTTTCTTT
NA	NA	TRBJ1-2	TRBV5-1	CASSLDRQGSSGYTF	TGCGCCAGCAGCTTGGATAGGCAGGGGTCATCAGGCTACACCTTC
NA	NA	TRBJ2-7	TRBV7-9	CASSPTMAEQYF	TGTGCCAGCAGCCCAACAATGGCCGAGCAGTACTTC
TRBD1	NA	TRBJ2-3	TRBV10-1	CASSETDRGHTDTQYF	TGCGCCAGCAGTGAGACAGACAGGGGGCACACAGATACGCAGTATTTT
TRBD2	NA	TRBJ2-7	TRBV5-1	CASSGGLAGYYEQYF	TGCGCCAGCAGCGGAGGACTAGCGGGATACTACGAGCAGTACTTC
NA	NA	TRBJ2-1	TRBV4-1	CASSPSPRGSSYNEQFF	TGCGCCAGCAGCCCTTCTCCGCGCGGAAGCTCCTACAATGAGCAGTTCTTC
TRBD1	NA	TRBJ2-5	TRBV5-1	CASSPWTGQETQYF	TGCGCCAGCAGCCCATGGACAGGGCAAGAGACCCAGTACTTC
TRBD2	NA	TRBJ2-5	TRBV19	CASSIGSGGARTQYF	TGTGCCAGTAGTATCGGTAGCGGGGGGGCACGAACCCAGTACTTC
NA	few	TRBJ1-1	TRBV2	CASSPVRQMNTEAFF	TGTGCCAGCAGCCCCGTGAGGCAGATGAACACTGAAGCTTTCTTT
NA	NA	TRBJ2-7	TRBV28	CASSLGRLYEQYF	TGTGCCAGCAGTTTAGGCAGACTCTACGAGCAGTACTTC
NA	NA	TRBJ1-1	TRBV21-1	CASSTSRSARQTKNTEAFF	TGTGCCAGCAGCACCTCTAGGAGCGCCCGACAGACAAAGAACACTGAAGCTTTCTTT